Given below is one TCR beta chain in context. This entry comes from a study of blood T cell repertoires in COVID-19. TCRdb keeps only in-frame clones here, not all; method: immunoSEQ multiplex PCR. The table shows 200,000 or so clones, with around four fifths occurring only once. CDR3 size: 15 residues. The trim removed 6 bases at V and 8 bases at J, leaving 11 bases unmatched. CDR1 and CDR2 from the germline V gene are SNHLY and FYNNEI. The chain uses TRBV2 and TRBJ2-3, with 10 bases lining up with TRBD2. The sequenced sample consisted of peripheral blood. This TCR was sampled from a woman aged 30 to 39 with acute or convalescent COVID-19. The CDR3 is CASSNSAGGPGTQYF. The CDR3 DNA reads TGTGCCAGCAGCAACTCAGCGGGAGGGCCGGGTACGCAGTATTTT.